This is a list of T cell receptor beta chains from one sample in a study of blood T cell repertoires in COVID-19. Libraries were prepared by immunoSEQ multiplex PCR; TCRdb keeps only in-frame clonotypes and omits some of them. Here the sample spans fewer than 95,000 clones, about nine tenths being singletons. The sample was peripheral blood. The receptors were sampled from a man between 50 and 59 years old with acute or convalescent COVID-19. Each CDR3 is given with its conserved first and last residue. The order of the fields is J gene, V gene, D gene, clone size, CDR3 protein, CDR3 DNA. D genes are given only for firm matches. A row's size may be missing; if present it is once, few, many or a size class.

J gene: TRBJ1-6
V gene: TRBV9
D gene: TRBD1
clone size: .
CDR3 protein: CASSDSGTGVSPLHF
CDR3 DNA: TGTGCCAGCAGCGATTCCGGGACAGGGGTATCACCCCTCCACTTT

J gene: TRBJ1-4
V gene: TRBV6-1
D gene: .
clone size: few
CDR3 protein: CASSEDSDGRGMGF
CDR3 DNA: TGTGCCAGCAGTGAAGACTCCGACGGACGGGGTATGGGGTTT

J gene: TRBJ1-3
V gene: TRBV3-1/TRBV3-2
D gene: .
clone size: .
CDR3 protein: CASSSPRIEGNTIYF
CDR3 DNA: TGTGCCAGCAGCAGCCCGAGGATTGAAGGAAACACCATATATTTT

J gene: TRBJ1-3
V gene: TRBV2
D gene: .
clone size: .
CDR3 protein: CASSPHLSSGNTIYF
CDR3 DNA: TGTGCCAGCAGCCCTCACTTGAGCTCTGGAAACACCATATATTTT

J gene: TRBJ1-1
V gene: TRBV6-5
D gene: .
clone size: .
CDR3 protein: CASSSGITEAFF
CDR3 DNA: TGTGCCAGCAGCTCAGGGATTACTGAAGCTTTCTTT

J gene: TRBJ1-1
V gene: TRBV6-5
D gene: .
clone size: once
CDR3 protein: CASSYVRGDTEAFF
CDR3 DNA: TGTGCCAGCAGTTACGTCAGGGGAGACACTGAAGCTTTCTTT

J gene: TRBJ1-6
V gene: TRBV5-1
D gene: TRBD1
clone size: .
CDR3 protein: CASSLGSQGWNSPLHF
CDR3 DNA: TGCGCCAGCAGCTTGGGATCACAGGGGTGGAATTCACCCCTCCACTTT

J gene: TRBJ1-2
V gene: TRBV5-6
D gene: .
clone size: few
CDR3 protein: CASRSWGQGGHGYTF
CDR3 DNA: TGTGCCAGTCGCTCATGGGGGCAGGGTGGTCATGGCTACACCTTC

J gene: TRBJ1-2
V gene: TRBV6-2/TRBV6-3
D gene: .
clone size: .
CDR3 protein: CASSYDRPYGYTF
CDR3 DNA: TGTGCCAGCAGTTACGACAGGCCCTATGGCTACACCTTC

J gene: TRBJ1-5
V gene: TRBV3-1/TRBV3-2
D gene: .
clone size: .
CDR3 protein: CASSQGKSQPQHF
CDR3 DNA: TGTGCCAGCAGCCAGGGCAAAAGTCAGCCCCAGCATTTT

J gene: TRBJ2-5
V gene: TRBV7-2
D gene: .
clone size: once
CDR3 protein: CASSPKTGETQYF
CDR3 DNA: TGTGCCAGCAGCCCTAAGACGGGGGAGACCCAGTACTTC

J gene: TRBJ1-1
V gene: TRBV30
D gene: .
clone size: .
CDR3 protein: CAWSVPGLRAFF
CDR3 DNA: TGTGCCTGGAGTGTTCCGGGACTTAGAGCTTTCTTT

J gene: TRBJ2-5
V gene: TRBV5-1
D gene: TRBD2
clone size: .
CDR3 protein: CASSLDSGGILGETQYF
CDR3 DNA: TGCGCCAGCAGCTTGGATAGCGGGGGAATATTAGGAGAGACCCAGTACTTC

J gene: TRBJ1-5
V gene: TRBV19
D gene: .
clone size: .
CDR3 protein: CASSIQANQPQHF
CDR3 DNA: TGTGCCAGTAGTATCCAGGCGAATCAGCCCCAGCATTTT

J gene: TRBJ2-1
V gene: TRBV11-2
D gene: .
clone size: .
CDR3 protein: CASSLVLDFARHEQFF
CDR3 DNA: TGTGCCAGCAGCTTAGTATTGGACTTCGCACGTCATGAGCAGTTCTTC

J gene: TRBJ2-2
V gene: TRBV5-1
D gene: TRBD1
clone size: .
CDR3 protein: CASSLGTGENTGELFF
CDR3 DNA: TGCGCCAGCAGCTTGGGGACAGGGGAAAATACCGGGGAGCTGTTTTTT

J gene: TRBJ1-5
V gene: TRBV30
D gene: .
clone size: .
CDR3 protein: CAWSQYSGHNQPQHF
CDR3 DNA: TGTGCCTGGAGCCAGTACTCGGGACACAATCAGCCCCAGCATTTT

J gene: TRBJ2-5
V gene: TRBV7-9
D gene: TRBD1
clone size: .
CDR3 protein: CASSLEGQGGETQYF
CDR3 DNA: TGTGCCAGCAGCTTAGAGGGACAGGGCGGGGAGACCCAGTACTTC

J gene: TRBJ2-1
V gene: TRBV9
D gene: TRBD2
clone size: .
CDR3 protein: CASSVQDSGGARNEQFF
CDR3 DNA: TGTGCCAGCAGCGTTCAAGATAGCGGGGGGGCCAGAAATGAGCAGTTCTTC

J gene: TRBJ2-6
V gene: TRBV10-3
D gene: .
clone size: once
CDR3 protein: CAISAQAGGANVLTF
CDR3 DNA: TGTGCCATCAGTGCGCAGGCTGGGGGGGCCAACGTCCTGACTTTC

J gene: TRBJ1-1
V gene: TRBV11-2
D gene: TRBD1
clone size: .
CDR3 protein: CASSWRVRGQLGNTEAFF
CDR3 DNA: TGTGCCAGCAGCTGGAGGGTGAGGGGACAGCTTGGGAACACTGAAGCTTTCTTT

J gene: TRBJ1-1
V gene: TRBV12-3/TRBV12-4
D gene: .
clone size: .
CDR3 protein: CASSLSQYTEAFF
CDR3 DNA: TGTGCCAGCAGTTTGTCGCAGTACACTGAAGCTTTCTTT

J gene: TRBJ1-2
V gene: TRBV12-3/TRBV12-4
D gene: .
clone size: .
CDR3 protein: CASTLTLRGYTF
CDR3 DNA: TGTGCCAGCACCCTCACGCTACGGGGCTACACCTTC

J gene: TRBJ1-1
V gene: TRBV29-1
D gene: TRBD1
clone size: .
CDR3 protein: CSVVLKDRGRTGTEAFF
CDR3 DNA: TGCAGCGTTGTCTTAAAGGACAGGGGGCGCACGGGCACTGAAGCTTTCTTT

J gene: TRBJ1-3
V gene: TRBV5-5
D gene: TRBD1
clone size: .
CDR3 protein: CASSQTRGLGNTIYF
CDR3 DNA: TGTGCCAGCAGCCAGACCAGGGGGCTCGGAAACACCATATATTTT

J gene: TRBJ1-5
V gene: TRBV6-2/TRBV6-3
D gene: TRBD1
clone size: .
CDR3 protein: CASSTTGEFQPQHF
CDR3 DNA: TGTGCCAGCAGTACCACAGGGGAATTTCAGCCCCAGCATTTT

J gene: TRBJ1-5
V gene: TRBV18
D gene: TRBD1
clone size: .
CDR3 protein: CASSPDRGLGQPQHF
CDR3 DNA: TGTGCCAGCTCACCCGACAGGGGGCTTGGACAGCCCCAGCATTTT

J gene: TRBJ1-2
V gene: TRBV5-1
D gene: .
clone size: .
CDR3 protein: CASSRELNSGGYTF
CDR3 DNA: TGCGCCAGCAGCCGCGAACTGAATTCAGGGGGCTACACCTTC

J gene: TRBJ2-1
V gene: TRBV6-6
D gene: TRBD2
clone size: .
CDR3 protein: CASRNIAGGRDEQFF
CDR3 DNA: TGTGCCAGCAGGAACATAGCGGGGGGCAGGGATGAGCAGTTCTTC

J gene: TRBJ1-1
V gene: TRBV5-1
D gene: .
clone size: once
CDR3 protein: CASSLGSSVDEAFF
CDR3 DNA: TGCGCCAGCAGCTTGGGTTCCTCGGTCGATGAAGCTTTCTTT

J gene: TRBJ2-5
V gene: TRBV3-1/TRBV3-2
D gene: .
clone size: .
CDR3 protein: CASSQNIGGSRETQYF
CDR3 DNA: TGTGCCAGCAGCCAAAACATCGGGGGATCGAGGGAGACCCAGTACTTC

J gene: TRBJ1-5
V gene: TRBV10-3
D gene: .
clone size: .
CDR3 protein: CAITPSLNQPQHF
CDR3 DNA: TGTGCCATCACCCCCTCCCTAAATCAGCCCCAGCATTTT

J gene: TRBJ2-2
V gene: TRBV9
D gene: .
clone size: .
CDR3 protein: CASSVEGRSGELFF
CDR3 DNA: TGTGCCAGCAGCGTAGAGGGGCGAAGCGGGGAGCTGTTTTTT

J gene: TRBJ2-5
V gene: TRBV27
D gene: TRBD1
clone size: .
CDR3 protein: CASSSPRTGRAETQYF
CDR3 DNA: TGTGCCAGCAGTAGTCCCCGGACAGGGCGGGCAGAGACCCAGTACTTC

J gene: TRBJ1-6
V gene: TRBV30
D gene: .
clone size: .
CDR3 protein: CAWSQGNSPLHF
CDR3 DNA: TGTGCCTGGAGCCAGGGGAATTCACCCCTCCACTTT

J gene: TRBJ2-3
V gene: TRBV5-1
D gene: .
clone size: .
CDR3 protein: CASSQEGGPLDTQYF
CDR3 DNA: TGCGCCAGCAGCCAAGAAGGGGGACCCTTAGATACGCAGTATTTT

J gene: TRBJ1-1
V gene: TRBV30
D gene: TRBD1
clone size: .
CDR3 protein: CAWTHESGGTEAFF
CDR3 DNA: TGTGCCTGGACACACGAATCAGGGGGCACTGAAGCTTTCTTT

J gene: TRBJ1-1
V gene: TRBV5-1
D gene: .
clone size: once
CDR3 protein: CASSLPIQGTGEAFF
CDR3 DNA: TGCGCCAGCAGCTTGCCAATACAGGGAACGGGGGAAGCTTTCTTT

J gene: TRBJ1-2
V gene: TRBV28
D gene: .
clone size: .
CDR3 protein: CASSSPGQPNYGYTF
CDR3 DNA: TGTGCCAGCAGTTCCCCAGGACAGCCTAACTATGGCTACACCTTC

J gene: TRBJ1-1
V gene: TRBV10-3
D gene: TRBD1
clone size: once
CDR3 protein: CAISTTLDRGDTEAFF
CDR3 DNA: TGTGCCATCAGTACGACTTTGGACAGGGGGGACACTGAAGCTTTCTTT

J gene: TRBJ1-1
V gene: TRBV19
D gene: .
clone size: once
CDR3 protein: CASSLTGGPEAFF
CDR3 DNA: TGTGCCAGTAGTCTGACGGGGGGCCCTGAAGCTTTCTTT

J gene: TRBJ1-1
V gene: TRBV5-1
D gene: .
clone size: .
CDR3 protein: CASSAIDSTEAFF
CDR3 DNA: TGCGCCAGCAGCGCGATCGACAGCACCGAAGCTTTCTTT

J gene: TRBJ2-1
V gene: TRBV7-2
D gene: TRBD2
clone size: .
CDR3 protein: CASRPSGGISYNEQFF
CDR3 DNA: TGTGCCAGCAGGCCTAGCGGGGGGATTTCCTACAATGAGCAGTTCTTC

J gene: TRBJ1-1
V gene: TRBV5-1
D gene: .
clone size: .
CDR3 protein: CASSVVLNTEAFF
CDR3 DNA: TGCGCCAGCAGCGTTGTCTTGAACACTGAAGCTTTCTTT

J gene: TRBJ1-1
V gene: TRBV19
D gene: TRBD1
clone size: .
CDR3 protein: CASSIRRTGGDGAFF
CDR3 DNA: TGTGCCAGTAGTATTCGTAGGACAGGGGGCGACGGAGCTTTCTTT

J gene: TRBJ2-1
V gene: TRBV2
D gene: .
clone size: .
CDR3 protein: CASSEMNSHHNEQFF
CDR3 DNA: TGTGCCAGCAGTGAGATGAACAGCCACCACAATGAGCAGTTCTTC

J gene: TRBJ1-2
V gene: TRBV5-4
D gene: TRBD1
clone size: .
CDR3 protein: CASSLVTGNNYGYTF
CDR3 DNA: TGTGCCAGCAGCTTAGTGACAGGGAATAACTATGGCTACACCTTC

J gene: TRBJ2-6
V gene: TRBV9
D gene: TRBD1
clone size: .
CDR3 protein: CASSVDAGGLTGANVLTF
CDR3 DNA: TGTGCCAGCAGCGTAGATGCAGGGGGCTTGACTGGGGCCAACGTCCTGACTTTC

J gene: TRBJ1-2
V gene: TRBV5-1
D gene: TRBD1
clone size: .
CDR3 protein: CASSLDRGQYGYTF
CDR3 DNA: TGCGCCAGCAGCTTGGACAGGGGGCAATATGGCTACACCTTC

J gene: TRBJ1-2
V gene: TRBV4-1
D gene: .
clone size: .
CDR3 protein: CASSQDSYGGLGYTF
CDR3 DNA: TGCGCCAGCAGCCAAGATTCTTACGGAGGGCTTGGCTACACCTTC